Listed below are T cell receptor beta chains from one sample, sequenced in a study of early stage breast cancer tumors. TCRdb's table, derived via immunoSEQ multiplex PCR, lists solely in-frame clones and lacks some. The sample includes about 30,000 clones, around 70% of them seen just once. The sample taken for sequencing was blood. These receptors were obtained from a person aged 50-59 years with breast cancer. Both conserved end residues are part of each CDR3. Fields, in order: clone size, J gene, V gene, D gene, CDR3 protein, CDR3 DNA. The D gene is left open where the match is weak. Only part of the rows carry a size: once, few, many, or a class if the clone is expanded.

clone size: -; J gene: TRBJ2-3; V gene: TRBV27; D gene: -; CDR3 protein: CASMLSDTQYF; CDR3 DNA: TGTGCCAGCATGTTGTCGGATACGCAGTATTTT
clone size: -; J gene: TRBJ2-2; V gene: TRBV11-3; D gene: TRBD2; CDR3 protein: CASSWGTRGNTGELFF; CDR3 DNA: TGTGCCAGCAGCTGGGGGACTAGGGGGAACACCGGGGAGCTGTTTTTT
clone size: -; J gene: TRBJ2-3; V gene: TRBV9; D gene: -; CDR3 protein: CASSPRRLGQGSPTDTQYF; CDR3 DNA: TGTGCCAGCAGCCCCCGTAGGTTGGGGCAGGGAAGTCCCACAGATACGCAGTATTTT
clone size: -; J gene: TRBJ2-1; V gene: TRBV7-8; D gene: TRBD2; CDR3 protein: CASSPTHSPGLAGGPFEQFF; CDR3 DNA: TGTGCCAGCAGCCCGACGCACAGCCCGGGACTAGCGGGAGGGCCCTTTGAGCAGTTCTTC
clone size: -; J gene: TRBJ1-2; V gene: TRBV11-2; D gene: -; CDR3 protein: CASSRDHGGVTGYTF; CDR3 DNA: TGTGCCAGCAGCCGAGACCACGGGGGCGTAACTGGCTACACCTTC
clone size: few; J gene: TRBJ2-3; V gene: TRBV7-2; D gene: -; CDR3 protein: CASSWDPRTDTQYF; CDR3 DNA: TGTGCCAGCAGCTGGGACCCCCGCACAGATACGCAGTATTTT
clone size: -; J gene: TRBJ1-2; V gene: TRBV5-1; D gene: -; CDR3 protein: CASSWTENYGYTF; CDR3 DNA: TGCGCCAGCAGCTGGACCGAGAACTATGGCTACACCTTC
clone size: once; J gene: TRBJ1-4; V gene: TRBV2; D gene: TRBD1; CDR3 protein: CASLGQFNEKLFF; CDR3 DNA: TGTGCCAGCTTGGGACAGTTTAATGAAAAACTGTTTTTT
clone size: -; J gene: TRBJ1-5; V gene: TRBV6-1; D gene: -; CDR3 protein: CASSLGGGSQPQHF; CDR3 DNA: TGTGCCAGCAGTTTAGGTGGGGGTAGTCAGCCCCAGCATTTT
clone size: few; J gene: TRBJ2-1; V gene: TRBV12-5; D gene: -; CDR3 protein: CASGPEAGQFF; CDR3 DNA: TGTGCTAGTGGCCCTGAGGCCGGGCAGTTCTTC
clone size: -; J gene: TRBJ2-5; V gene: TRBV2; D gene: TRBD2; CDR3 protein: CASTVASGRAETQYF; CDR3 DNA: TGTGCCAGCACGGTCGCTAGCGGGAGAGCAGAGACCCAGTACTTC
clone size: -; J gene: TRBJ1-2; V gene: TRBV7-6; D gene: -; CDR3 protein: CASSLGGGDPNYGYTF; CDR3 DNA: TGTGCCAGCAGCTTAGGCGGAGGTGATCCTAACTATGGCTACACCTTC
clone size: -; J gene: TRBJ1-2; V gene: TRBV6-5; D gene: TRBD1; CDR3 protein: CASSYSTPGQESGYTF; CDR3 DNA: TGTGCCAGCAGTTACTCGACTCCCGGACAGGAGAGTGGCTACACCTTC
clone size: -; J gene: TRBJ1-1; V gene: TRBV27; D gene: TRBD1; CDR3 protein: CASSLRGQGRTEAFF; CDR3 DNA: TGTGCCAGCAGTTTAAGGGGACAGGGTCGCACTGAAGCTTTCTTT
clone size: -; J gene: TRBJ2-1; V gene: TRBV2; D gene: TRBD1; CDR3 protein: CASSAGQVDEQFF; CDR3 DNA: TGTGCCAGCAGTGCGGGACAGGTCGATGAGCAGTTCTTC
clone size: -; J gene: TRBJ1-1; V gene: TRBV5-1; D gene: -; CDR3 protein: CASSLLERGNTEAFF; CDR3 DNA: TGCGCCAGCAGCCTCCTTGAGCGGGGAAACACTGAAGCTTTCTTT